This T cell receptor beta chain was retrieved from a study of Ad26.COV2.S vaccination and SARS-CoV-2 variants. The germline V gene encodes CDR1 LGHDT and CDR2 YNNKEL (reference sequence). Trimming left V 5 bases short and J 8 bases short, with 15 bases between. CDR3 length: 13 residues. Measured with immunoSEQ multiplex PCR; TCRdb has only the in-frame clones, and not every one. The data show about 480,000 clones, with approximately 90% seen just once and about 13% held by the top ten. Treatment of the sample: about 20 received Ad26.COV2.S at low or high dose, single or two shots; a few received placebo; per-sample allocation not given. Vaccine and placebo recipients were sampled on day 63 after the first injection.

The TCR was taken from a person between 18 and 60 years old who received the Ad26.COV2.S COVID-19 vaccine or a placebo. The J gene is TRBJ1-2, the V gene TRBV3-1 (or the pseudogene TRBV3-2), with D possibly TRBD1 on 6 matching bases. Material: peripheral blood, obtained in a trial of Ad26.COV2.S vaccine versus placebo. This chain's CDR3 is CASSGQLRAGYTF. The CDR3 DNA reads as TGTGCCAGCAGCGGACAGCTCCGCGCGGGCTACACCTTC.